This TCR beta chain was retrieved from a study of Graves' ophthalmopathy and Graves' hyperthyroidism. Researchers took RNA transcripts and amplified TCR beta CDR3 regions from them. Scientists carried out first-round RT-PCR using HTBI primers and then a second-round multiplex PCR. TCRdb passed the multiplex PCR reads through MiXCR, listing each CDR3 protein once. The table has about 740,000 distinct CDR3 sequences, 40% seen once; the top ten hold 44%. Germline trimming cut 1 base from V and 2 bases from J; bases unmatched to any gene: 19. Germline V lookup: CDR1 SEHNR, CDR2 FQNEAQ (reference sequence). This CDR3 has 20 amino acids. This clonotype was observed at least ten times.

The chain couples TRBV7-9 to TRBJ2-5, with 7 bases fitting TRBD1. The clonotype comes from an adult man with Graves' ophthalmopathy. Sequenced material: peripheral blood. CDR3 in amino acids: CASSLGRSFLGGFGQETQYF. The CDR3 DNA follows: TGTGCCAGCAGCTTAGGACGTTCTTTTCTAGGGGGCTTCGGGCAAGAGACCCAGTACTTC.